Each of the 20 T cell receptor beta chains below was sequenced from the same sample in a study of OX40 agonist ivuxolimab in advanced cancers. Repertoires were generated with immunoSEQ multiplex PCR, while TCRdb's copy carries only in-frame clones and drops some. The sample gives tens of thousands of clones, roughly nine tenths of which show up once; more than 0.85% is in the top ten. The sample in question was CD4+ or CD8+ T cells sorted from blood, obtained in a trial of the OX40 agonist ivuxolimab. The receptor set was obtained from an adult with an advanced solid tumor such as melanoma, head and neck, liver or kidney cancer.

The chain links TRBV5-5 to TRBJ1-1; D uncertain. The V gene lost 0 bases and the J gene lost 1 base, with 7 bases spanning the gap. The CDR3 is made up of 14 amino acids. Per the germline V gene, CDR1 is SGHKS and CDR2 is YYEKEE (reference sequence). The CDR3 here is CASSLGTENTEAFF. Written as DNA, the CDR3 is TGTGCCAGCAGCTTGGGGACGGAGAACACTGAAGCTTTCTTT.

The chain couples TRBV11-2 to TRBJ2-7; D is possibly TRBD2 (5 bases). CDR3 size: 15 residues. CDR1 and CDR2 from the germline V gene are SGHAT and FQNNGV. The ends were cut back, 5 bases at V and 2 bases at J, with 16 bases in the middle. The chain's CDR3 is CASSENRGATYEQYF. CDR3 coding DNA: TGTGCCAGCAGCGAAAACCGGGGTGCGACCTACGAGCAGTACTTC.

This chain links TRBV10-3 with TRBJ2-5, with 7 bases identical to TRBD1. Per the germline V gene, CDR1 is ENHRY and CDR2 is SYGVKD. The V and J ends lost 5 bases and 2 bases, in that order; junction bases with no gene match: 5. This CDR3 comprises 14 residues. The CDR3 nucleotides are TGTGCCATCAGTACAGGGGTTAGGCAAGAGACCCAGTACTTC. Translation: CAISTGVRQETQYF.

The chain uses TRBV19 and TRBJ1-1, with D unclear. Germline V gene sequence: CDR1 LNHDA, CDR2 SQIVND (reference sequence). The germline V and J ends were trimmed by 1 base and 5 bases, with 8 bases remaining between them. CDR3 size: 13 residues. The CDR3 loop reads CASSIAGMTEAFF. For the CDR3, the DNA is TGTGCCAGTAGTATAGCTGGAATGACTGAAGCTTTCTTT.

In this sample, this clone turned up once. V gene TRBV29-1 combines with J gene TRBJ1-2; 9 positions match TRBD1. Germline V gene sequence: CDR1 SQVTM, CDR2 ANQGSEA. This CDR3 region has 14 residues. J lost 8 bases, V lost 4 bases, and 11 bases had no gene match. The CDR3 reads CSVGAQTGGEGYTF. CDR3 DNA sequence: TGCAGCGTTGGAGCCCAGACAGGGGGAGAAGGCTACACCTTC.

The V and J genes are TRBV6-1 and TRBJ1-5; 9 bases fit TRBD1. The V gene end was trimmed by 0 bases and the J gene end by 7 bases; junction bases not matched to a gene: 10. The CDR3 consists of 17 residues. Germline V gene data show CDR1 as MNHNS and CDR2 as SASEGT. The CDR3 here is CASSEAPLLTGGQPQHF. CDR3 DNA sequence: TGTGCCAGCAGTGAAGCGCCTTTACTGACAGGGGGGCAGCCCCAGCATTTT.

This rearrangement joins TRBV10-3 to TRBJ2-1, with 8 positions matching TRBD1. The CDR3 extends over 13 amino acids. V lost 10 bases, J lost 5 bases, and 7 bases stayed unmatched. The germline V gene has CDR1 ENHRY and CDR2 SYGVKD. CDR3 coding DNA: TGTGCCAACCGGGACAGGATGGACAATGAGCAGTTCTTC. Translating it yields CANRDRMDNEQFF.

This chain connects TRBV11-2 to TRBJ2-5; D possibly corresponds to TRBD1 (6 bases). The germline CDR1 and CDR2 sequences are SGHAT and FQNNGV. V shed 5 bases and J shed 5 bases, with 18 bases lying between them. This CDR3 is built from 15 residues. The CDR3 region is CASSRSQGPGETQYF. The CDR3 coding sequence is TGTGCCAGCAGCCGTTCCCAGGGGCCCGGGGAGACCCAGTACTTC.

CDR3 nucleotides: TGCGCCAGCAGTCACAACTTAGCGGGGGGCACAGATACGCAGTATTTT. Its protein product is CASSHNLAGGTDTQYF. The genes are TRBV4-1 and TRBJ2-3, with TRBD2 matching 9 bases. This CDR3 comprises 16 residues. Trimming cost V 6 bases and J 1 base; bases outside gene matches: 8. Germline V gene lookup returns CDR1 MGHRA and CDR2 YSYEKL.

CDR3 protein: CAISGGLAGNQETQYF. As DNA, the CDR3 is TGTGCCATCAGTGGAGGACTAGCGGGGAATCAAGAGACCCAGTACTTC. V and J are TRBV10-3 and TRBJ2-5, with TRBD2 identical over 12 bases. The CDR3 consists of 16 residues. After removal of 4 bases from V and 2 bases from J, the junction contained 5 bases not matched to a gene. Germline CDR1 ENHRY, CDR2 SYGVKD.

This rearrangement joins TRBV6-1 to TRBJ1-5; no firm D call. This CDR3 has 13 residues. Germline V lookup: CDR1 MNHNS, CDR2 SASEGT. Trimming pared 2 bases from V and 7 bases from J, leaving 9 bases between. CDR3 nucleotides: TGTGCCAGCAGTGAACTCAGAGACCAGCCCCAGCATTTT. Its translation: CASSELRDQPQHF.

The V gene is TRBV19, the J gene TRBJ1-1, with 8 bases identical to TRBD1. V trimming: 5 bases; J trimming: 4 bases; junction bases outside the gene matches: 9. In germline, CDR1 is LNHDA, CDR2 SQIVND (reference sequence). The CDR3 has 15 residues. The CDR3 nucleotides are TGTGCCAGTAGTCCCCGGACAGGGAGCCCCACTGAAGCTTTCTTT. It encodes CASSPRTGSPTEAFF.

J is TRBJ2-5 and V is TRBV5-4, with 7 bases fitting TRBD2. The CDR3 consists of 15 residues. The germline V gene has CDR1 SGHNT and CDR2 YYREEE (reference sequence). V trimming: 4 bases; J trimming: 2 bases; junction bases outside the gene matches: 8. CDR3 amino acids: CASSPLRGEQETQYF. The CDR3 bases are TGTGCCAGCAGCCCCTTACGGGGGGAACAAGAGACCCAGTACTTC.

Only one count was recorded for this clone. V gene TRBV5-6 combines with J gene TRBJ2-5, with no clear D. Trimming removed 0 bases from V and 0 bases from J, with 6 bases in between. CDR1 SGHDT and CDR2 YYEEEE come from the germline V gene. This CDR3 has 14 residues. The CDR3 DNA follows: TGTGCCAGCAGCTTGGAGGGAAACCAAGAGACCCAGTACTTC. Translating it yields CASSLEGNQETQYF.

This sequence joins TRBV6-6 and TRBJ1-2; D not resolved. This CDR3 has 16 residues. The V gene lost 2 bases and the J gene lost 4 bases, with 17 bases spanning the gap. Germline V gene sequence: CDR1 MNHNY, CDR2 SVGAGI (reference sequence). The CDR3, as DNA: TGTGCCAGCAGTTACGCGAGCACAGCCTTCGGCTATGGCTACACCTTC. It is translated as CASSYASTAFGYGYTF.

The chain uses TRBV11-2 and TRBJ1-2, with unresolved D. CDR3 size: 13 residues. V was pared by 7 bases and J by 1 base, with 10 bases between. Germline CDR1 and CDR2: SGHAT and FQNNGV. CDR3 region: CASTPSYNYGYTF. The CDR3 coding sequence is TGTGCCAGCACCCCGAGTTATAACTATGGCTACACCTTC. Full variable domain (remainder filled in from reference TRBV11-2 and TRBJ1-2): EAGVAQSPRYKIIEKRQSVAFWCNPISGHATLYWYQQILGQGPKLLIQFQNNGVVDDSQLPKDRFSAERLKGVDSTLKIQPAKLEDSAVYLCASTPSYNYGYTFGSGTRLTVV.

This chain links TRBV19 with TRBJ1-3, with D maybe TRBD1 (6 bases). The CDR3 is 16 amino acids. Looked up from germline, CDR1 is LNHDA and CDR2 is SQIVND (reference sequence). The V end was cut by 1 base, the J end by 0 bases, with 10 bases between. Here the CDR3 reads CASSIGQGPSGNTIYF. The CDR3 nucleotides are TGTGCCAGTAGTATAGGGCAGGGGCCCTCTGGAAACACCATATATTTT.

This chain connects TRBV5-6 to TRBJ2-7; D is undetermined. This CDR3 is 17 amino acids long. The V gene's germline CDR1 is SGHDT and CDR2 YYEEEE. V shed 5 bases and J shed 3 bases, with 24 bases lying between them. In DNA, the CDR3 is TGTGCCAGCAGTCAACTGGATAGGGCACCCTCGCACTACGAGCAGTACTTC. This codes for CASSQLDRAPSHYEQYF.

The CDR3 coding sequence is TGCGCCAGCAGTCAAAGGACCGGGGACAGCAACTATGGCTACACCTTC. Its protein product is CASSQRTGDSNYGYTF. The gene calls are TRBV4-1 and TRBJ1-2; 7 bases are a match to TRBD1. V lost 6 bases and J lost 2; bases outside the gene matches: 12. The length of the CDR3 is 16 residues. The V gene's germline CDR1 is MGHRA and CDR2 YSYEKL.

V is TRBV2 and J is TRBJ1-4; TRBD1 aligns across 9 bases. The CDR3 is 14 amino acids. With V trimmed by 4 bases and J by 8 bases, 5 bases remained unmatched. Germline CDR1 reads SNHLY; CDR2 reads FYNNEI. CDR3: CASSVQGAQEKLFF. Here the CDR3 DNA reads TGTGCCAGCAGTGTACAGGGGGCCCAGGAAAAACTGTTTTTT.